The TCR beta chain under discussion was sequenced for a study of a mutant IDH1 vaccine in newly diagnosed glioma. Looking at the study overall: Treated patients, averaging 40.4 years, were roughly 60% male and around 40% female. Patients arrived already treated with radiotherapy, temozolomide, or both, most having had both. Overall study results and limits: Evidence of vaccine-induced immune responses was documented in 85% to 95% of patients.

Described time point: week 11, during vaccination. The study gave 300 ug of mutant IDH1 20-mer peptide per vaccine dose, with topical imiquimod. The donors' diagnosis was new WHO grade 3 or 4 astrocytoma that was IDH1-mutant and ATRX-lost. The CDR3 runs to 12 residues. V lost 4 bases, J lost 5 bases, and 9 bases lay in between. Germline V gene sequence: CDR1 SGHNT, CDR2 YYREEE (reference sequence). This clone was counted a few times. Its antigen is not known. Data came from immunoSEQ multiplex PCR; TCRdb stores just in-frame clones and leaves some out. The sample includes around 130,000 clones, over 75% of them seen just once.

The specimen was PBMCs, collected from a glioma patient whose treatment included an IDH1 peptide vaccine. The rearrangement links TRBV5-4 to TRBJ2-5, with D unresolved. The receptor was isolated from a middle-aged man with glioma. This chain's CDR3 is CASSVDGETQYF. DNA for the CDR3: TGTGCCAGCAGCGTGGACGGGGAGACCCAGTACTTC.